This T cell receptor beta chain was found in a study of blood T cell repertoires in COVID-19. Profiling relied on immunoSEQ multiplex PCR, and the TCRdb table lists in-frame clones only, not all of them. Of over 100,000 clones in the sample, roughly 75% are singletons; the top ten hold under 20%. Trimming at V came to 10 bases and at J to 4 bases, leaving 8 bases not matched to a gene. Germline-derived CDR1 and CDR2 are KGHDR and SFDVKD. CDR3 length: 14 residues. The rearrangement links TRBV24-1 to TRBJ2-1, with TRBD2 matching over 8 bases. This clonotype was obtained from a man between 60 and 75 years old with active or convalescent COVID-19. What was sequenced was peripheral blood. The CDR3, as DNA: TGTGCCACTTCGGTAGCGGGAAATTACAATGAGCAGTTCTTC. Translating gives CATSVAGNYNEQFF.